This section outlines one TCR beta chain sequence together with its context. Its target is unknown. TCRdb redid the calling of the RT-PCR reads with MiXCR, one entry per CDR3 protein. The sample comprises about 530,000 distinct CDR3 sequences, roughly 12% of which are singletons, and about 10% rests with the top ten. This sample is drawn from a study of response to subunit inactivated influenza vaccine. Study conclusions and caveats: Few new T cells, the authors suggested, are recruited by each seasonal influenza vaccination.

The CDR3 runs to 16 residues. Germline CDR1 MNHEY, CDR2 SMNVEV (reference sequence). Trimming removed 5 bases from V and 6 bases from J; junction bases left unmatched: 12. The genes are TRBV27 and TRBJ2-7; 11 positions agree with TRBD1. This sequence originates from a man aged 50-59 years who received an inactivated influenza vaccine. The source material was PBMCs from blood, sampled on the day of vaccination. This CDR3 is CASSPVPGQGVGEQYF. In DNA, the CDR3 is TGTGCCAGCAGTCCCGTACCGGGACAGGGGGTTGGCGAGCAGTACTTC.